This T cell receptor (beta chain) was captured by sequencing in a study of Graves' ophthalmopathy and Graves' hyperthyroidism. This clonotype was observed many times. No antigen is known for it. Each donor who had ophthalmopathy showed moderate-to-severe activity, a CAS of ≥3, a NOSPECS of ≥4, and a duration under 3 months. Study observations and caveats: Sensitivity of 85% to 90% and specificity of almost 83% were achieved when a 13-signature model separated ophthalmopathy from stable hyperthyroidism.

The CDR3 loop spans 14 amino acids. Germline assignment: CDR1 ENHRY and CDR2 SYGVKD. V lost 3 bases and J 4 bases, leaving 9 bases between the germline ends. RNA transcripts yielded amplified TCR beta CDR3 regions. First-round RT-PCR with HTBI primers preceded a second-round multiplex PCR. MiXCR, applied by TCRdb to the multiplex PCR reads, yields one record per CDR3 protein. In the table there are approximately 700,000 distinct CDR3 sequences, about 41% of which are singletons. The TCR comes from an adult man with Graves' ophthalmopathy. The source material was peripheral blood. This sequence joins TRBV10-3 and TRBJ2-2; no firm D call. CDR3 DNA sequence: TGTGCCATCAGTGACAGCCAGACCACCGGGGAGCTGTTTTTT. Its protein product is CAISDSQTTGELFF.